The 31 T cell receptor beta chains presented below share a single source sample, sequenced in a study of T-cell memory formation after mild COVID-19. Each CDR3 protein is one row after TCRdb ran MiXCR on the 5' RACE reads. The repertoire includes 90,000 to 120,000 distinct CDR3 sequences, 13% to 15% of them detected once, and approximately 43% sits in the top ten. The specimen sequenced was PBMCs or a T cell subset sorted from them (not recorded which). These receptors originate from a man aged 18-30 years who had mild COVID-19 (a few samples of this study predate the infection). Cell type and time point are not known.

The chain has TRBV4-1 and TRBJ2-1; D remains unclear. The CDR3 contains 15 residues. V lost 0 bases and J lost 4, with 10 bases in between. Looked up from germline, CDR1 is MGHRA and CDR2 is YSYEKL. The CDR3 DNA is TGCGCCAGCAGCCAAGATCGCTCCTTATACAATGAGCAGTTCTTC. The encoded protein is CASSQDRSLYNEQFF.

The rearrangement joins TRBV12-3 or TRBV12-4 to TRBJ2-5; possibly TRBD2 for D (6 bases). There are 17 residues in the CDR3. Deletions cut 0 bases from V and 0 bases from J, with 14 bases between. CDR3 loop: CASSLAGAGPYQETQYF. The CDR3 DNA reads as TGTGCCAGCAGTTTAGCAGGGGCGGGACCGTACCAAGAGACCCAGTACTTC.

V is TRBV4-1 and J is TRBJ2-2, with D possibly TRBD2 on 7 matching bases. The CDR3 spans 16 residues. Germline V lookup: CDR1 MGHRA, CDR2 YSYEKL. V gave up 0 bases and J gave up 4 bases, with 12 bases separating them. The CDR3 loop reads CASSQEGGALTGELFF. CDR3 DNA: TGCGCCAGCAGCCAAGAGGGGGGGGCTCTCACCGGGGAGCTGTTTTTT.

This chain links TRBV19 with TRBJ2-7, with 8 positions matching TRBD1. The length of the CDR3 is 14 residues. Germline CDR1 is LNHDA and CDR2 is SQIVND (reference sequence). Trimming removed 6 bases from V and 0 bases from J; junction bases left unmatched: 4. The CDR3 spells CASSTGTGSYEQYF. CDR3 in DNA: TGTGCCAGTAGCACCGGGACAGGCTCCTACGAGCAGTACTTC.

This clonotype was recorded many times. The chain combines TRBV29-1 with TRBJ2-5; D remains unclear. The germline V gene has CDR1 SQVTM and CDR2 ANQGSEA. V lost 4 bases and J 2 bases, leaving 8 bases between the germline ends. The CDR3 sequence is 12 residues long. CDR3: CSVVIRQETQYF. CDR3 in DNA: TGCAGCGTTGTTATAAGGCAAGAGACCCAGTACTTC.

This clonotype was found many times. The chain employs TRBV20-1 and TRBJ2-2; 11 bases fit TRBD2. This CDR3 has 16 amino acids. V was pared by 0 bases and J by 3 bases, with 3 bases of the junction left unmatched. Looked up from germline, CDR1 is DFQATT and CDR2 is SNEGSKA (reference sequence). The CDR3 coding sequence is TGCAGTGCTAGAGATCCTAGCGGGGGGCACACCGGGGAGCTGTTTTTT. Translating gives CSARDPSGGHTGELFF.

This clonotype was observed a few times. The chain carries TRBV7-9 and TRBJ1-2; D might be TRBD1 (6 bases). The CDR3 contains 15 residues. Trimming cost V 5 bases and J 0 bases, with 13 bases left between them. CDR1 is SEHNR and CDR2 is FQNEAQ in the germline V gene (reference sequence). Here the CDR3 reads CASSPGQLANYGYTF. The CDR3, as DNA: TGTGCCAGCAGCCCAGGACAGCTAGCTAACTATGGCTACACCTTC.

The chain has TRBV4-1 and TRBJ1-5, with no clear D. V dropped 1 base and J dropped 1 base, with 8 bases sitting between them. Germline V gene data show CDR1 as MGHRA and CDR2 as YSYEKL. The CDR3 has 15 residues. The CDR3 DNA sequence: TGCGCCAGCAGCCAAGGTCCCCTGAGCAATCAGCCCCAGCATTTT. It is translated as CASSQGPLSNQPQHF.

In the case of this clonotype: No conserved phenylalanine or tryptophan ends this CDR3, so it is likely a read error. The chain recombines TRBV27 with TRBJ1-2; D is possibly TRBD1 (6 bases). This CDR3 has 13 amino acids. V lost 3 bases to trimming and J lost 6 bases, with 11 bases between them. CDR1 MNHEY and CDR2 SMNVEV come from the germline V gene (reference sequence). The CDR3 DNA reads TGTGCCAGCAGTTTGTCAGGGGTGGATGGCTACACCTAC. Protein sequence: CASSLSGVDGYTY.

At least ten counts were recorded for this clonotype. The chain combines TRBV4-1 with TRBJ2-7; D uncertain. The CDR3 consists of 13 residues. Germline-derived CDR1 and CDR2 are MGHRA and YSYEKL. V was trimmed by 5 bases and J by 4 bases, leaving 12 bases between them. The CDR3 is CASSSAKRYEQYF. DNA for the CDR3: TGCGCCAGCAGCTCCGCTAAACGTTACGAGCAGTACTTC.

This chain joins TRBV3-1 and TRBJ2-1; 7 nucleotides agree with TRBD1. The CDR3 is made up of 17 amino acids. Germline CDR1 is LGHDT and CDR2 is YNNKEL (reference sequence). Unmatched junction bases numbered 6, after V lost 0 bases and J lost 1 base. CDR3 DNA sequence: TGTGCCAGCAGCCAAGATCAGGGGGACCGATCCTACAATGAGCAGTTCTTC. Its protein is CASSQDQGDRSYNEQFF.

Only a few counts were recorded for this clonotype. This chain uses TRBV7-9 with TRBJ2-7, with 7 bases lining up with TRBD1. The germline CDR1 and CDR2 sequences are SEHNR and FQNEAQ (reference sequence). The V segment lost 5 bases and the J segment 4 bases; nucleotides outside the gene matches: 2. The CDR3 loop spans 12 amino acids. The chain's CDR3 is CASSRQGYEQYV. As DNA, the CDR3 is TGTGCCAGCAGCCGACAGGGATACGAGCAGTACGTC.

There are a few counts of this clonotype. The chain uses TRBV7-9 and TRBJ1-2, with 11 bases fitting TRBD1. This CDR3 comprises 15 residues. The V gene end was trimmed by 4 bases and the J gene end by 7 bases; junction bases not matched to a gene: 8. Germline loops: CDR1 SEHNR, CDR2 FQNEAQ (reference sequence). The CDR3 nucleotides read TGTGCCAGCAGCTCCCGGGACAGGGGGTTAAGTGGCTACACCTTC. It encodes CASSSRDRGLSGYTF. Filled out from reference TRBV7-9 and TRBJ1-2, the complete variable domain reads DTGVSQNPRHKITKRGQNVTFRCDPISEHNRLYWYRQTLGQGPEFLTYFQNEAQLEKSRLLSDRFSAERPKGSFSTLEIQRTEQGDSAMYLCASSSRDRGLSGYTFGSGTRLTVV.

The rearrangement links TRBV11-2 to TRBJ1-2, with TRBD1 matching 7 bases. The CDR3 is 16 residues long. Looked up from germline, CDR1 is SGHAT and CDR2 is FQNNGV. Trimming took 5 bases from V and 2 from J; bases not matched to a gene: 11. The CDR3 loop reads CASSVIPGQPNYGYTF. The CDR3 bases are TGTGCCAGCAGCGTAATACCGGGACAGCCCAACTATGGCTACACCTTC.

The chain has TRBV9 and TRBJ2-3, with 8 bases that match TRBD1. This CDR3 is built from 16 residues. The germline V gene has CDR1 SGDLS and CDR2 YYNGEE. Trimming cost V 3 bases and J 5 bases; bases outside gene matches: 11. The CDR3 coding sequence is TGTGCCAGCAGCGACTACCCTGACAGGGGACGAGATACGCAGTATTTT. This gives the protein CASSDYPDRGRDTQYF.

In its sample, this clonotype was seen a few times. This rearrangement joins TRBV4-1 to TRBJ2-1; D unresolved. V was clipped by 1 base and J by 0 bases, with 10 bases between them. The CDR3 covers 16 residues. From germline, CDR1 is MGHRA and CDR2 YSYEKL. CDR3 bases: TGCGCCAGCAGCCAAGTCGGTGCGGACTCCTACAATGAGCAGTTCTTC. Protein product: CASSQVGADSYNEQFF.

The J gene is TRBJ2-1, the V gene TRBV7-3, with 8 bases identical to TRBD2. From germline, CDR1 is SGHTA and CDR2 FQGTGA. With V trimmed by 4 bases and J by 2 bases, 4 bases remained unmatched. The CDR3 has 15 amino acids. This CDR3 is CASSSLAATYNEQFF. CDR3 bases: TGTGCCAGCAGCTCACTAGCGGCTACCTACAATGAGCAGTTCTTC.

The chain has TRBV5-1 and TRBJ1-2; no definite D call. The V gene lost 5 bases and the J gene lost 2 bases, with 10 bases spanning the gap. Germline CDR1 reads SGHRS; CDR2 reads YFSETQ. The CDR3 runs to 13 residues. CDR3 bases: TGCGCCAGCAGGGCAGAAATAAACTATGGCTACACCTTC. It specifies CASRAEINYGYTF.

Only a few counts were recorded for this clonotype. The chain combines TRBV20-1 with TRBJ2-7; 10 nucleotides match TRBD2. The length of the CDR3 is 15 residues. The V segment lost 1 base and the J segment 2 bases; nucleotides outside the gene matches: 5. Germline CDR1 reads DFQATT; CDR2 reads SNEGSKA (reference sequence). The CDR3 sequence: CSARAASGGAYEQYF. The CDR3 DNA reads as TGCAGTGCTAGAGCGGCCAGCGGGGGGGCCTACGAGCAGTACTTC.

V usage is TRBV20-1 and J usage is TRBJ1-1; D gene ambiguous. Per the germline V gene, CDR1 is DFQATT and CDR2 is SNEGSKA (reference sequence). There are 14 residues in the CDR3. CDR3 in DNA: TGCAGCCCTCTCAAGGGTAAACGGAGCACTGAAGCTTTCTTT. This sequence encodes CSPLKGKRSTEAFF.

Many counts were recorded for this clonotype. This sequence joins TRBV11-1 and TRBJ2-4; TRBD1 matches at 10 bases. V trimming: 5 bases; J trimming: 16 bases; junction bases outside the gene matches: 11. Germline loops: CDR1 SGHAT, CDR2 FQDESV (reference sequence). The CDR3 is made up of 13 amino acids. CDR3 sequence (DNA): TGTGCCAGCAGCGATATGACCGGGACAGGGGCATACTTC. Residues: CASSDMTGTGAYF.

This clonotype was picked up a small number of times. The chain couples TRBV21-1 to TRBJ1-5; the DNA was not used to check the table's D call, TRBD1. TRBV21-1 is reported as a pseudogene. This CDR3 spans 14 amino acids. The CDR3, as DNA: TGTGCCAGCAGCAAACCGGGGGCCGGGCAGCCCCAGCATTTT. Translated: CASSKPGAGQPQHF.

This sequence joins TRBV19 and TRBJ2-1, with 16 nucleotides matching TRBD2. The CDR3 has 14 residues. V trimming: 11 bases; J trimming: 7 bases; junction bases outside the gene matches: 5. Germline lookup yields CDR1 LNHDA and CDR2 SQIVND (reference sequence). This chain's CDR3 is CASGLAGGWNEQFF. CDR3 coding DNA: TGTGCCTCGGGACTAGCGGGGGGGTGGAATGAGCAGTTCTTC.

This clonotype was counted ten times or more. The CDR3 region has the DNA TGTGCCAGCAGTTTATCCAACTCCGGGACGGCCCTTGGTGCCTTCTTT. Its protein product is CASSLSNSGTALGAFF. V usage is TRBV27 and J usage is TRBJ1-1; possibly TRBD1 for D (5 bases). This CDR3 region has 16 residues. V gave up 0 bases and J gave up 14 bases, with 25 bases separating them. Germline V gene sequence: CDR1 MNHEY, CDR2 SMNVEV (reference sequence).

This clonotype occurred a few times. J is TRBJ1-2 and V is TRBV27; 8 bases match TRBD1. The germline CDR1 and CDR2 sequences are MNHEY and SMNVEV (reference sequence). V was clipped by 6 bases and J by 7 bases; unmatched bases: 10. The CDR3 has 14 residues. The CDR3 loop is CASSYAQGARGYTF. The CDR3 DNA reads as TGTGCCAGCAGCTACGCGCAGGGGGCGCGTGGCTACACCTTC.

This sequence joins TRBV12-3 or TRBV12-4 and TRBJ2-2, with TRBD1 matching 7 bases. V trimming: 6 bases; J trimming: 8 bases; junction bases outside the gene matches: 9. The CDR3 contains 14 residues. CDR3: CASRTNRGSGELFF. The CDR3 region has the DNA TGTGCCAGCAGAACCAACAGGGGAAGTGGGGAGCTGTTTTTT.

This clonotype was counted only a few times. The V and J genes are TRBV13 and TRBJ2-7, with D uncertain. In germline, CDR1 is PRHDT, CDR2 FYEKMQ (reference sequence). V was pared by 4 bases and J by 2 bases, with 3 bases between. The CDR3 totals 11 residues. The DNA for the CDR3 is TGTGCCAGCAGCTCCGCCTACGAGCAGTACGTC. It yields the protein CASSSAYEQYV.

This clonotype was found a few times. The chain has TRBV5-4 and TRBJ2-5, with D possibly being TRBD1 (6 bases). Trimming left V 1 base short and J 3 bases short, with 7 bases between. The CDR3 has 13 amino acids. In germline, CDR1 is SGHNT, CDR2 YYREEE (reference sequence). For the CDR3, the DNA is TGTGCCAGCAGCTTGTCAGGGGAAGAGACCCAGTACTTC. The encoded protein is CASSLSGEETQYF.

The V gene is TRBV7-2, the J gene TRBJ2-3; TRBD1 matches at 8 bases. CDR1 SGHTA and CDR2 FQGNSA come from the germline V gene. J was trimmed by 10 bases and V by 3 bases; bases with no gene match: 15. There are 16 residues in the CDR3. CDR3: CASSFPIETGEEAQYF. CDR3 bases: TGTGCCAGCAGCTTCCCTATCGAGACAGGGGAAGAGGCGCAGTATTTT.

The chain combines TRBV6-2 or TRBV6-3 with TRBJ2-7; D may be TRBD2 (6 bases). CDR1 and CDR2 from the germline V gene are MNHEY and SVGEGT. Trimming removed 3 bases from V and 0 bases from J, with 9 bases in between. The CDR3 totals 14 residues. Here the CDR3 DNA reads TGTGCCAGCAGTTATGCGGGGACCTCCTACGAGCAGTACTTC. Its translation is CASSYAGTSYEQYF.

This clonotype was found a few times. This rearrangement joins TRBV7-9 to TRBJ1-5; D might be TRBD1 (5 bases). This CDR3 region has 14 residues. Germline V lookup: CDR1 SEHNR, CDR2 FQNEAQ (reference sequence). V was pared by 1 base and J by 5 bases, with 9 bases between. The CDR3 sequence is CASSLEVGDQPQHF. The CDR3 coding sequence is TGTGCCAGCAGCTTAGAAGTGGGGGATCAGCCCCAGCATTTT.